The 10 T cell receptor beta chains reported below all come from one sample, sequenced in a study of monozygotic twins with inflammatory bowel disease. TCRdb reprocessed the 5' RACE reads; each CDR3 protein has one entry and no DNA is given. The specimen's table records around 410,000 distinct CDR3 sequences. The sequenced sample consisted of blood. These receptors were collected from a human donor with ulcerative colitis or Crohn's disease, or a healthy co-twin of an affected twin (not recorded which).

The chain employs TRBV9 and TRBJ2-1. This CDR3 is 15 amino acids long. Germline V CDR1 and CDR2: SGDLS, YYNGEE. The CDR3 loop reads CASSVEASAYNEQFF. Variable domain in full (rest from reference TRBV9 and TRBJ2-1): DSGVTQTPKHLITATGQRVTLRCSPRSGDLSVYWYQQSLDQGLQFLIQYYNGEERAKGNILERFSAQQFPDLHSELNLSSLELGDSALYFCASSVEASAYNEQFFGPGTRLTVL.

V gene TRBV28 combines with J gene TRBJ2-3; the D call from TCRdb, TRBD1, cannot be confirmed without DNA. Germline CDR1 is MDHEN and CDR2 is SYDVKM. CDR3 length: 16 amino acids. The CDR3 loop is CASSSYPPQATDTQYF.

V gene TRBV7-2 combines with J gene TRBJ2-2; lacking DNA, the TRBD2 call made by TCRdb goes unchecked. The germline CDR1 and CDR2 sequences are SGHTA and FQGNSA. The CDR3 is 15 amino acids. CDR3 residues: CASSSRGSFAGELFF.

The V and J genes are TRBV12-3 or TRBV12-4 and TRBJ2-2; TCRdb's D call of TRBD2 is untestable without DNA. The CDR3 totals 17 residues. The CDR3 sequence is CASTTLAGAMNTGELFF.

This chain uses TRBV29-1 with TRBJ2-7; TCRdb proposes TRBD2, but this gene call is untestable without DNA. The germline gives CDR1 SQVTM, CDR2 ANQGSEA. The CDR3 totals 16 residues. CDR3 in amino acids: CSVEVVGTSGSYEQYF.

The CDR3 here is CSVGIRPQGGETQYF. The chain links TRBV29-1 to TRBJ2-5; the TCRdb D gene call, TRBD1, has no DNA to confirm it. Germline lookup yields CDR1 SQVTM and CDR2 ANQGSEA. The CDR3 consists of 15 residues.

The rearrangement joins TRBV20-1 to TRBJ2-7; no DNA is available, so the TRBD2 call from TCRdb remains unchecked. CDR1 DFQATT and CDR2 SNEGSKA come from the germline V gene (reference sequence). This CDR3 is built from 14 residues. CDR3: CSAGKDYSGSEQYF.

The chain employs TRBV5-1 and TRBJ2-1; the D call from TCRdb, TRBD2, cannot be confirmed without DNA. This CDR3 spans 19 amino acids. CDR1 and CDR2 (germline): SGHRS, YFSETQ. The CDR3 loop reads CASSSTDQRGGPRLNEQFF.

The rearrangement uses TRBV27 and TRBJ1-6; the D gene TCRdb calls, TRBD1, cannot be checked with no DNA. This CDR3 is 16 amino acids long. The germline V gene encodes CDR1 MNHEY and CDR2 SMNVEV (reference sequence). The CDR3 sequence: CASSLRDSPMGSPLHF.

The chain has TRBV20-1 and TRBJ1-3; no DNA is available, so the TRBD1 call from TCRdb remains unchecked. CDR3 length: 13 amino acids. Germline values: CDR1 DFQATT, CDR2 SNEGSKA (reference sequence). The CDR3 loop reads CSATPNRVDTIYF.